This TCR beta chain was recorded in a study of T cell repertoires in cytomegalovirus infection. The CDR3 sequence is 11 residues long. Trimming removed 3 bases from V and 4 bases from J, with 3 bases in between. Germline V gives CDR1 MGHDK, CDR2 SYGVNS. MiXCR, run by TCRdb on the reads, gives a single entry per CDR3 protein. The table lists 300,000 to 400,000 distinct CDR3 sequences, 15% to 20% of them singletons, with 8.5% to 10% in the top ten. Sequenced input: PBMCs. The chain carries TRBV25-1 and TRBJ1-2; D remains ambiguous. This TCR came from a human donor in good health (CMV status not recorded). Some clones in this sample may be carry-over from other donors' samples. In DNA form, the CDR3 reads TGTGCCAGCAGTGACGCCTATGGCTACACCTTC. Its translation is CASSDAYGYTF.